The next 22 T cell receptor beta chains were all read from a single sample in a study of T cells in Graves' hyperthyroidism and ophthalmopathy. From RNA transcripts, TCR beta CDR3 regions were amplified. The TCR CDR3 was amplified in a first-round RT-PCR using the HTBI primer set. TCRdb independently ran MiXCR on the multiplex PCR reads; one entry per CDR3 protein. The data contain roughly 750,000 distinct CDR3 sequences, approximately 16% of them seen just once; the ten biggest clones take up over 7.5%. Sample: blood. These receptors originate from a man aged 18 to 29 with Graves' hyperthyroidism.

V gene TRBV20-1 combines with J gene TRBJ2-5; TRBD2 matches 7 bases. Germline assignment: CDR1 DFQATT and CDR2 SNEGSKA (reference sequence). The CDR3 length is 11 residues. J lost 5 bases, V lost 8 bases, and 5 bases had no gene match. CDR3 region: CSLGGGETQYF. The DNA for the CDR3 is TGCAGTTTGGGGGGGGGGGAGACCCAGTACTTC.

This clonotype was found many times. The chain recombines TRBV28 with TRBJ2-5; 7 nucleotides line up with TRBD1. Germline CDR1 reads MDHEN; CDR2 reads SYDVKM. The CDR3 loop spans 15 amino acids. V shed 10 bases, J shed 5 bases, and the junction held 16 bases outside the gene matches. This CDR3 is CAISEGALDRETQYF. As DNA, the CDR3 is TGTGCCATCTCCGAGGGGGCGCTCGACCGGGAGACCCAGTACTTC.

A remark on this clonotype: Just one base apart from a much larger clone, this may be a read error. The CDR3 loop is CATTAGQGHGYTF. The CDR3 DNA follows: TGTGCCACCACCGCGGGACAGGGCCATGGCTACACCTTC. The chain is built from TRBV2 and TRBJ1-2; 9 bases match TRBD1. The CDR3 length is 13 residues. Germline V gene lookup returns CDR1 SNHLY and CDR2 FYNNEI. V trimming: 10 bases; J trimming: 6 bases; junction bases outside the gene matches: 9. Filled out from reference TRBV2 and TRBJ1-2, the complete variable domain reads EPEVTQTPSHQVTQMGQEVILRCVPISNHLYFYWYRQILGQKVEFLVSFYNNEISEKSEIFDDQFSVERPDGSNFTLKIRSTKLEDSAMYFCATTAGQGHGYTFGSGTRLTVV.

This clonotype was detected many times. The J gene is TRBJ2-1, the V gene TRBV28; 9 positions agree with TRBD1. J gave up 11 bases and V 6 bases, and 5 bases lay outside the gene matches. CDR1 and CDR2 (germline): MDHEN, SYDVKM. This CDR3 has 12 amino acids. The chain's CDR3 is CASSVTGGKQFF. For the CDR3, the DNA is TGTGCCAGCAGCGTGACAGGGGGTAAGCAGTTCTTC.

About this clonotype: This may be a read error: a much more frequent sequence differs by one nucleotide. The chain combines TRBV6-5 with TRBJ1-1; no definite D call. This CDR3 has 16 amino acids. Between the trimmed V and J ends, which lost 0 bases and 1 base, there was a span of 12 bases. Germline V CDR1 and CDR2: MNHEY, SVGAGI. As DNA, the CDR3 is TGTGCCAGCAGTTACTCATTCGGGATGCAGAACACTGAAGCTTTCTTT. It translates to CASSYSFGMQNTEAFF.

The chain recombines TRBV25-1 with TRBJ2-5, with D possibly called TRBD1 or TRBD2 (5 bases each). V lost 2 bases and J 4 bases, leaving 17 bases between the germline ends. This CDR3 spans 16 amino acids. In germline, CDR1 is MGHDK, CDR2 SYGVNS. The CDR3 region is CASSEGARGAGETQYF. CDR3 DNA sequence: TGTGCCAGCAGTGAAGGTGCTCGGGGCGCGGGAGAGACCCAGTACTTC.

This clonotype was counted at least ten times. The gene calls are TRBV6-1 and TRBJ1-1; the D is unclear. Trimming took off 6 bases at V and 4 bases at J, with 12 bases between the two ends. The CDR3 spans 13 residues. Per germline, CDR1 MNHNS and CDR2 SASEGT. Here the CDR3 DNA reads TGTGCCAGCAGCCCCTACGCACGCACTGAAGCTTTCTTT. Translation: CASSPYARTEAFF.

Points on this clonotype: A much larger clone lies a single base off, so this may be a read error. The chain uses TRBV28 and TRBJ1-4; no definite D call. Trimming took off 1 base at V and 6 bases at J, with 0 bases between the two ends. The CDR3 is 11 residues long. CDR1 and CDR2 from the germline V gene are MDHEN and SYDVKM. For the CDR3, the DNA is TGTGCCAGCAGTTTATATGAAAAACTGTTTTTT. Amino acids: CASSLYEKLFF.

A note on this clonotype: A much more abundant neighbour one base away suggests this may be a read error. The gene calls are TRBV27 and TRBJ1-5, with 7 nucleotides matching TRBD1. Germline CDR1 and CDR2: MNHEY and SMNVEV (reference sequence). The CDR3 runs 16 residues. Unmatched junction bases numbered 9, after V lost 5 bases and J lost 2 bases. The CDR3 DNA sequence: TGTGCCAGCAGTGACAGGGTCTTGGAGGGCAATCAGCCCCAGCATTTT. Its translation is CASSDRVLEGNQPQHF.

This clonotype was recorded many times. The rearrangement joins TRBV11-2 to TRBJ2-7; a weak D match, TRBD2 (5 bases). V gave up 5 bases and J gave up 5 bases, with 10 bases separating them. The germline V gene has CDR1 SGHAT and CDR2 FQNNGV. The CDR3 totals 12 residues. CDR3 DNA sequence: TGTGCCAGCAGCGCCGGACTCCACGAGCAGTACTTC. Its translation is CASSAGLHEQYF.

The chain combines TRBV27 with TRBJ1-6, with D possibly being TRBD1 (5 bases). Per the germline V gene, CDR1 is MNHEY and CDR2 is SMNVEV (reference sequence). V shed 6 bases and J shed 6 bases, with 12 bases lying between them. This CDR3 has 14 amino acids. The CDR3 is CASRVGGGNSPLHF. CDR3 nucleotides: TGTGCCAGCAGGGTCGGCGGGGGTAATTCACCCCTCCACTTT.

The chain carries TRBV4-3 and TRBJ2-7; TRBD2 agrees at 9 bases. J gave up 7 bases and V 5 bases, and 6 bases lay outside the gene matches. Germline CDR1 LGHNA, CDR2 YSLEER. This CDR3 has 13 amino acids. This CDR3 reads CASSSRTSEEQYF. DNA of the CDR3: TGCGCCAGCAGCTCACGGACTAGCGAGGAGCAGTACTTC.

V usage is TRBV12-3 or TRBV12-4 and J usage is TRBJ2-1; TRBD2 is a possible D gene (6 bases). This CDR3 is built from 15 residues. Trimming left V 1 base short and J 8 bases short, with 15 bases between. DNA of the CDR3: TGTGCCAGCAGTTTAGAACTAGCAACTATCGATGAGCAGTTCTTC. This translates into CASSLELATIDEQFF.

The V call is TRBV19, the J call TRBJ1-4, with TRBD1 matching over 8 bases. Germline-derived CDR1 and CDR2 are LNHDA and SQIVND (reference sequence). This CDR3 has 18 amino acids. J lost 0 bases, V lost 7 bases, and 13 bases had no gene match. The CDR3 reads CASTKRGTGFATNEKLFF. As DNA, the CDR3 is TGTGCCAGTACCAAAAGGGGGACAGGCTTTGCAACTAATGAAAAACTGTTTTTT.

The gene calls are TRBV25-1 and TRBJ2-3, with TRBD2 as a possible D gene (5 bases). CDR3 length: 15 residues. Germline V CDR1 and CDR2: MGHDK, SYGVNS. V was pared by 2 bases and J by 6 bases, with 15 bases between. The CDR3 DNA follows: TGTGCCAGCAGTGAAACGGGCGGGCCCCAGGATACGCAGTATTTT. Encoded protein: CASSETGGPQDTQYF.

The rearrangement links TRBV19 to TRBJ2-7, with D possibly matching TRBD2 (7 bases). From germline, CDR1 is LNHDA and CDR2 SQIVND (reference sequence). The CDR3 contains 15 residues. Trimming left V 3 bases short and J 3 bases short, with 15 bases between. The chain's CDR3 is CASSMGAGDFYEQYF. Written as DNA, the CDR3 is TGTGCCAGTAGTATGGGGGCGGGAGATTTCTACGAGCAGTACTTC. Supplemented by reference TRBV19 and TRBJ2-7, the full variable domain reads DGGITQSPKYLFRKEGQNVTLSCEQNLNHDAMYWYRQDPGQGLRLIYYSQIVNDFQKGDIAEGYSVSREKKESFPLTVTSAQKNPTAFYLCASSMGAGDFYEQYFGPGTRLTVT.

The sample holds a few counts of this clonotype. This rearrangement joins TRBV20-1 to TRBJ2-1, with TRBD2 matching 10 bases. V lost 5 bases and J lost 7; bases outside the gene matches: 2. Germline V gene lookup returns CDR1 DFQATT and CDR2 SNEGSKA (reference sequence). This CDR3 is 12 amino acids long. The CDR3 bases are TGCAGTGCTGGGACTAGCGTTAATGAGCAGTTCTTC. Translation gives CSAGTSVNEQFF.

This chain links TRBV6-4 with TRBJ2-3, with TRBD1 as a possible D gene (6 bases). The CDR3 extends over 13 amino acids. V lost 3 bases to trimming and J lost 4 bases, with 8 bases between them. Germline lookup yields CDR1 MRHNA and CDR2 SNTAGT. CDR3 coding DNA: TGTGCCAGCAGTGATTCAGGGGCAGATACGCAGTATTTT. This gives the protein CASSDSGADTQYF.

As concerns this clonotype: Possible read error: a much larger clone is one base away. V is TRBV18 and J is TRBJ1-2, with TRBD1 matching over 7 bases. The germline CDR1 and CDR2 sequences are KGHSH and LQKENI. This CDR3 contains 16 residues. V lost 3 bases and J lost 3; bases outside the gene matches: 10. CDR3 protein: CASSPTTGINDYGYTF. The CDR3 DNA reads TGTGCCAGCTCACCGACGACAGGGATCAATGACTATGGCTACACCTTC. Drawing the rest from reference TRBV18 and TRBJ1-2, the complete variable domain is NAGVMQNPRHLVRRRGQEARLRCSPMKGHSHVYWYRQLPEEGLKFMVYLQKENIIDESGMPKERFSAEFPKEGPSILRIQQVVRGDSAAYFCASSPTTGINDYGYTFGSGTRLTVV.

This clonotype was observed at least ten times. This rearrangement joins TRBV6-1 to TRBJ2-7, with D maybe TRBD2 (5 bases). CDR1 and CDR2 from the germline V gene are MNHNS and SASEGT. The CDR3 runs to 13 residues. The germline V and J ends were trimmed by 5 bases and 0 bases, with 8 bases remaining between them. The DNA for the CDR3 is TGTGCCAGCAGTCAAGGGAGCTCCTACGAGCAGTACTTC. Protein: CASSQGSSYEQYF.

This clonotype was observed many times. V and J are TRBV27 and TRBJ2-5; D is perhaps TRBD2 (6 bases). Per germline, CDR1 MNHEY and CDR2 SMNVEV (reference sequence). Trimming took off 6 bases at V and 4 bases at J, with 15 bases between the two ends. CDR3 length: 14 residues. The CDR3 DNA follows: TGTGCCAGCAGCATCGCCGGGACTGGAGAGACCCAGTACTTC. Translated: CASSIAGTGETQYF.

This clonotype showed up just a few times. V and J are TRBV3-1 and TRBJ2-1; D is unresolved. CDR1 is LGHDT, CDR2 YNNKEL, per germline (reference sequence). V dropped 1 base and J dropped 7 bases, with 14 bases sitting between them. The CDR3 extends over 15 amino acids. This CDR3 is CASSQVATRLNEQFF. Written as DNA, the CDR3 is TGTGCCAGCAGCCAAGTTGCCACACGGTTGAATGAGCAGTTCTTC.